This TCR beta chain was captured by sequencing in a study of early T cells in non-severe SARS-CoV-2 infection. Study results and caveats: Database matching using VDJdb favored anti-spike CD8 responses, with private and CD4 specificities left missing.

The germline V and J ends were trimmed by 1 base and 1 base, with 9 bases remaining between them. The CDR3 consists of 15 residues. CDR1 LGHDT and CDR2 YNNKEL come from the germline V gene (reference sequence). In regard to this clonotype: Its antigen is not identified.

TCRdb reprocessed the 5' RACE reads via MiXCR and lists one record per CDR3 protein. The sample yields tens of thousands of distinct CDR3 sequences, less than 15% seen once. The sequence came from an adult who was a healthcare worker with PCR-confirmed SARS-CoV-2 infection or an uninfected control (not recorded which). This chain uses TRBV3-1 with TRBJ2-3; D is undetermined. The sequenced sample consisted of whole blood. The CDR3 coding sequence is TGTGCCAGCAGCCAAGTCCCACAGCGCACAGATACGCAGTATTTT. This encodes CASSQVPQRTDTQYF.